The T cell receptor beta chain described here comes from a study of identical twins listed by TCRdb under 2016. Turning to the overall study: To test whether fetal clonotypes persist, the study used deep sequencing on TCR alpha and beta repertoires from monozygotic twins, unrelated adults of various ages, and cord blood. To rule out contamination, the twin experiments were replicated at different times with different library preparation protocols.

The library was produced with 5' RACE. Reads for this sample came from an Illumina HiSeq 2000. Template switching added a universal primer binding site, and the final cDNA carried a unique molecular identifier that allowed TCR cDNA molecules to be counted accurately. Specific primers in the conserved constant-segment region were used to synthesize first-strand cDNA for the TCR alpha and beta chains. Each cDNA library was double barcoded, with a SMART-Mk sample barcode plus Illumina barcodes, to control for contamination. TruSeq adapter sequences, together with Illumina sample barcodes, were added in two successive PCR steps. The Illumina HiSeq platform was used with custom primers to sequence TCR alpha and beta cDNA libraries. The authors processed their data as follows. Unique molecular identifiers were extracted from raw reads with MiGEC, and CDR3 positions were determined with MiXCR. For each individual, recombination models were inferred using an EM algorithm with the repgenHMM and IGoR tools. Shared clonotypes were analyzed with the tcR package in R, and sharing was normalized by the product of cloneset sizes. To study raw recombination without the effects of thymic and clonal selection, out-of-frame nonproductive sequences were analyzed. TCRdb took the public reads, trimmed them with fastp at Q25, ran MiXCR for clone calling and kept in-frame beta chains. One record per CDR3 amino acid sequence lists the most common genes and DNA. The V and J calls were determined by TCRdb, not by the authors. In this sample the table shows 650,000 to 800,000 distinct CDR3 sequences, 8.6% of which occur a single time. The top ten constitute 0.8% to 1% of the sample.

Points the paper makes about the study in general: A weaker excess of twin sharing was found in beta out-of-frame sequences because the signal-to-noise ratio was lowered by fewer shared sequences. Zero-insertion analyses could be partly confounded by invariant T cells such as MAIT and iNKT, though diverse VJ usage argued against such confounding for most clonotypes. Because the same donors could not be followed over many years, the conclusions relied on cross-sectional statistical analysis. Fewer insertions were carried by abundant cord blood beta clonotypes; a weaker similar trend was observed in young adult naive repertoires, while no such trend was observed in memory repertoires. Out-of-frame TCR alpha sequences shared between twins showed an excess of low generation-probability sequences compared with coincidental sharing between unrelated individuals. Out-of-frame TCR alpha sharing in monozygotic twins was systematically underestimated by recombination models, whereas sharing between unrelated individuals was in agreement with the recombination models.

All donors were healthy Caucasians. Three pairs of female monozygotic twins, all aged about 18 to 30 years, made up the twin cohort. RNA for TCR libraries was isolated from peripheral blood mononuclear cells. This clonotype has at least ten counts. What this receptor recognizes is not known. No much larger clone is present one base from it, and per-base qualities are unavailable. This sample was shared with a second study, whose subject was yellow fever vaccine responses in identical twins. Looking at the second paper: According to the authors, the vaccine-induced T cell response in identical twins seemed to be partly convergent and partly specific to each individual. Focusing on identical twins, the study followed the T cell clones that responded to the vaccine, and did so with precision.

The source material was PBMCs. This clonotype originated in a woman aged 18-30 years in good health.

The nucleotide sequence is given as TGTGCCACCAGTGATTTCGGTCAGCTTAACAATGAGCAGTTCTTC. It translates as CATSDFGQLNNEQFF. The chain is made from TRBV24-1 and TRBJ2-1, with the identity of the D gene unclear. From the cysteine through the phenylalanine, the CDR3 covers 15 amino acids. Just CDR3 DNA is preserved here, 45 bases in frame from base 1. The germline V gene encodes CDR1 KGHDR and CDR2 SFDVKD. V sheds 1 base and J sheds 5 bases, leaving 11 bases between their ends.